This T cell receptor beta chain was documented in a study of response to subunit inactivated influenza vaccine. General study results and limits: With each seasonal influenza vaccination, the authors suggested, few new T cells are recruited.

This clonotype was detected a few times. Its antigen remains unidentified. Trimming shortened V by 1 base and J by 0 bases, and 15 bases separated the two germline ends. This CDR3 region has 17 residues. Germline loops: CDR1 LGHDT, CDR2 YNNKEL (reference sequence). TCRdb passed the RT-PCR reads through MiXCR, listing each CDR3 protein once. The table shows 530,000 or so distinct CDR3 sequences, with 11% to 15% occurring only once. The source of this sequence is a man aged 45-65 years who received an inactivated influenza vaccine. The material was PBMCs from blood, obtained approximately 13 days after vaccination. The chain employs TRBV3-1 and TRBJ1-2; D may be TRBD1 (6 bases). This CDR3 reads CASSQGLGQTTNYGYTF. CDR3 nucleotide sequence: TGTGCCAGCAGCCAAGGCCTTGGACAGACAACTAACTATGGCTACACCTTC.